Sequencing of this T cell receptor (beta chain) was carried out in a study of T cell repertoires in cytomegalovirus infection. A note on this clonotype: No antigen is known for it.

Each CDR3 protein gets one entry after TCRdb re-called the reads with MiXCR. The sample has about 900,000 distinct CDR3 sequences; 30% to 40% are singletons. V was clipped by 6 bases and J by 8 bases, with 26 bases between them. The length of the CDR3 is 17 residues. Germline CDR1 is SEHNR and CDR2 is FQNEAQ (reference sequence). The specimen was cultured CD8+ T cells from PBMCs, collected from culture after CMV antigen stimulation. The receptor was isolated from a human donor in good health (CMV status not recorded). Some clones in this sample may be carry-over from other donors' samples. J is TRBJ1-3 and V is TRBV7-9; D unresolved. CDR3 bases: TGTGCCAGCAGTATACTTAACCGAGCATCCGAGGTTGACACCATATATTTT. Amino acid sequence: CASSILNRASEVDTIYF.